This is a list of T cell receptor beta chains from one sample in a study of blood T cells in healthy people across ages. TCRdb reanalysed the 5' RACE reads using MiXCR and keeps one entry per CDR3 protein. The sample yields more than 700,000 distinct CDR3 sequences, about 42% seen once. The sample consisted of blood. Receptors were obtained from a man aged 80 or over in good health. CDR3s include the opening cysteine and the closing phenylalanine or tryptophan. Fields, in order: V gene, J gene, CDR3 protein.

>TRBV25-1|TRBJ1-2
CASSESGTPNYGYTF
>TRBV5-1|TRBJ2-7
CASSVSDTALPYEQYF
>TRBV4-2|TRBJ2-5
CASSQDASGQETQYF
>TRBV5-1|TRBJ2-1
CASSPTSGGNEQFF
>TRBV15|TRBJ2-7
CATSLVDAYEQYF
>TRBV7-9|TRBJ2-2
CASSAWVTGELFF
>TRBV12-3/TRBV12-4|TRBJ2-1
CASRQGSIYNEQFF
>TRBV2|TRBJ1-2
CASRGTGVDYGYTF
>TRBV7-3|TRBJ2-7
CASSPNVRGPRLTTYEQYF
>TRBV5-6|TRBJ2-1
CASSLAGLAGEQFF
>TRBV3-1|TRBJ2-7
CASSPGWGEQYF
>TRBV28|TRBJ2-7
CASSSGAQYF
>TRBV29-1|TRBJ2-5
CSVEHPLGAGTQYF
>TRBV7-9|TRBJ2-1
CASSFNGPVDEQFF
>TRBV29-1|TRBJ2-3
CSVDRTQTDTQYF
>TRBV25-1|TRBJ2-3
CASSDYWGQGAVQHGTQYF
>TRBV18|TRBJ2-1
CASSLRVAEPYNEQFF
>TRBV7-9|TRBJ2-3
CASSLWEDGADTQYF
>TRBV7-2|TRBJ2-1
CASSLALLAGYWQFF
>TRBV10-3|TRBJ1-5
CAIRDYSNQPQHF
>TRBV10-3|TRBJ2-1
CAISETFSDNEQFF
>TRBV7-9|TRBJ1-1
CASSFVVTEAFF
>TRBV14|TRBJ2-3
CASSRPITGGDTQYF
>TRBV21-1|TRBJ2-7
CASSKTVSVQYF
>TRBV9|TRBJ2-4
CASSVEGGPGNIQYF
>TRBV20-1|TRBJ2-3
CSAVTYQGDTQYF
>TRBV2|TRBJ2-3
CASSEAPSGSGTDTQYF
>TRBV5-5|TRBJ2-7
CAGSLAGQTYEQYF
>TRBV6-6|TRBJ2-3
CASSKDPGAGADTQYF
>TRBV5-1|TRBJ2-7
CASSATGAYEQYF
>TRBV5-1|TRBJ1-2
CASSLGAQQTGNYGYTF
>TRBV20-1|TRBJ2-7
CSAQRSGPSPEQYF
>TRBV2|TRBJ2-5
CASSGDRGRGETQYF
>TRBV20-1|TRBJ2-7
CSVKDRAQQYF
>TRBV2|TRBJ1-1
CASSGYRGTEAFF
>TRBV20-1|TRBJ2-3
CSARGRGITDTQYF
>TRBV12-3/TRBV12-4|TRBJ1-1
CASSAGGGSEAFF
>TRBV29-1|TRBJ2-2
CSYSSTNTGELFF
>TRBV29-1|TRBJ2-1
CSVKGTSTNEQFF
>TRBV15|TRBJ2-3
CATSIPSGDRTDTQYF
>TRBV6-1|TRBJ2-1
CASSSNTNEQFF
>TRBV5-5|TRBJ2-1
CASSVPRYNEQFF
>TRBV9|TRBJ1-6
CASSVSWGERPLHF
>TRBV4-3|TRBJ2-7
CASSRGQNSYEQYF
>TRBV27|NA
CASSLARPAETQYF
>TRBV7-2|TRBJ2-1
CASSFTSGGFYNEQFF
>TRBV4-2|TRBJ2-1
CASSQDRAREYNEQFF
>TRBV6-1|TRBJ2-3
CASAKQGAQGTDTQYF
>TRBV4-2|TRBJ2-7
CASSQDYREYEQYF
>TRBV10-2|TRBJ2-5
CASSRTRQETQYF
>TRBV24-1|TRBJ2-5
CATSDSGTSGYQETQYF
>TRBV20-1|TRBJ2-3
CSAWDRNTDTQYF
>TRBV29-1|TRBJ2-5
CSAGLAGTQETQYF
>TRBV3-1|TRBJ2-5
CASSHGGSETQYF
>TRBV2|TRBJ2-2
CASSPGQPPAGELFF
>TRBV25-1|TRBJ2-1
CASSEGTSGMDEQFF
>TRBV5-1|TRBJ2-3
CASSRDKTSDTQYF
>TRBV7-8|TRBJ2-1
CASSFGGLSYNEQFF